The rows below give T cell receptor beta chains drawn from one sample of a study of blood T cells in healthy people across ages. TCRdb called the 5' RACE reads again in MiXCR, with one record for every CDR3 protein. The data show 700,000 or so distinct CDR3 sequences, around 41% seen once. Sequenced material: blood. The receptors were sampled from a man at least 80 years old in good health. CDR3s include the opening cysteine and the closing phenylalanine or tryptophan. Fields, in order: V gene, J gene, D gene, CDR3 protein. The D gene is left open where the match is weak.

>TRBV2|TRBJ2-5|-
CASKRGYAQYF
>TRBV11-2|TRBJ1-4|-
CASSLLGLTNEKLFF
>TRBV30|TRBJ2-3|TRBD2
CAWSSGGSGTDTQYF
>TRBV7-9|TRBJ1-2|TRBD1
CASSLARTGGSPGYGYTF
>TRBV3-1|TRBJ1-6|-
CASSQASSGSPSPLHF
>TRBV7-2|TRBJ1-1|TRBD1
CAISGQGLNTEAFF
>TRBV4-1|TRBJ1-2|-
CASSPGAHNYGYTF
>TRBV7-3|TRBJ1-1|TRBD1
CASSSTSTGEAFF
>TRBV14|TRBJ2-3|TRBD2
CASSQEILRGTRVKDTQYF
>TRBV27|TRBJ1-5|-
CASSPRVSNQPQHF
>TRBV28|TRBJ2-3|-
CASTSWSSGYTDTQYF
>TRBV28|TRBJ2-1|-
CALQQGSSYNEQFF
>TRBV20-1|-|-
CSAPTRERNYEQYF
>TRBV28|TRBJ2-5|TRBD1
CASSSGTGGIETQYF
>TRBV4-2|TRBJ2-7|TRBD1
CASSLAPGTGSYEQYF
>TRBV7-2|TRBJ2-1|TRBD2
CASSLAPTRTSGGYEQFF
>TRBV12-3/TRBV12-4|TRBJ2-7|TRBD2
CASSLVVAGTYEQYF
>TRBV28|TRBJ2-7|-
CASIGQVSYEQYF
>TRBV9|TRBJ2-5|-
CASSPRPQRPGETQYF
>TRBV7-2|TRBJ2-7|-
CASSLALAGLGEQYF
>TRBV6-2/TRBV6-3|TRBJ2-5|TRBD2
CASSTSGGMSTQYF
>TRBV27|TRBJ1-2|-
CASSGPRDGSYGYTF
>TRBV14|TRBJ2-1|-
CASSQDWQAPYNEQFF
>TRBV20-1|TRBJ2-3|TRBD1
CSARDRGLTDTQYF
>TRBV11-2|-|-
CASSPGTRAAQETQFF